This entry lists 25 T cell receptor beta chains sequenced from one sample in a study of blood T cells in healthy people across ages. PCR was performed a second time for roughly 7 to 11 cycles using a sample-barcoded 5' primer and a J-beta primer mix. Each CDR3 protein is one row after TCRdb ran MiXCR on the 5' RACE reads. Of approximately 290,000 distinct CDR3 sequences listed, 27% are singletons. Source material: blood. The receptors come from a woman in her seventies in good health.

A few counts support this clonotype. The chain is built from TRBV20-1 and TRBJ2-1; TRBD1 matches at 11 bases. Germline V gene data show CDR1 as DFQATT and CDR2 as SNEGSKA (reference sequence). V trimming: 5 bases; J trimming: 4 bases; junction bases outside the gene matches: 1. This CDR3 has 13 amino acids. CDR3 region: CSAGDRGYNEQFF. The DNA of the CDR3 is TGCAGTGCTGGGGACAGGGGGTACAATGAGCAGTTCTTC.

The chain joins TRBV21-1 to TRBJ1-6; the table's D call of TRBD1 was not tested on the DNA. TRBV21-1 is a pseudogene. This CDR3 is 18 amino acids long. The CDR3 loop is CASSKTRTGGAPNSPLHF. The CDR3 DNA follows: TGTGCCAGCAGCAAAACGCGAACAGGGGGCGCTCCTAATTCACCCCTCCACTTT.

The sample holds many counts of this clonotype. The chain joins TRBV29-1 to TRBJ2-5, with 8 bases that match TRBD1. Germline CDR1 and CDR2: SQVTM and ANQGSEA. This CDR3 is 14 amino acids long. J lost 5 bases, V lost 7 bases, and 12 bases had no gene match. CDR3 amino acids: CSAARTGSLETQYF. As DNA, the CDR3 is TGCAGCGCCGCCCGGACAGGGAGTTTGGAGACCCAGTACTTC.

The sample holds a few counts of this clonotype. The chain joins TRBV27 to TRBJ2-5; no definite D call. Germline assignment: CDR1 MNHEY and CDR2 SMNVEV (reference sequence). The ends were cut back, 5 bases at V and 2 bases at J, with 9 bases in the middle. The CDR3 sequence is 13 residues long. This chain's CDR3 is CASSSDLQETQYF. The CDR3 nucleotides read TGTGCCAGCAGTAGCGATCTTCAAGAGACCCAGTACTTC.

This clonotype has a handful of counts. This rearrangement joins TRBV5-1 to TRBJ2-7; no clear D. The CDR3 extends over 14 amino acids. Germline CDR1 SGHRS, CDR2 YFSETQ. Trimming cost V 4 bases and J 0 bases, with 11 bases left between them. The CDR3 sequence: CASSPGWISYEQYF. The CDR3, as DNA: TGCGCCAGCAGCCCCGGGTGGATCTCCTACGAGCAGTACTTC.

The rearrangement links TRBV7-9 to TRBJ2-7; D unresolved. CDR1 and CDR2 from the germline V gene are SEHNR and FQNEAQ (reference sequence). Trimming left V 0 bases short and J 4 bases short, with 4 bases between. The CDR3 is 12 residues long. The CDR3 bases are TGTGCCAGCAGCTTAGCCCATTACGAGCAGTACTTC. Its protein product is CASSLAHYEQYF. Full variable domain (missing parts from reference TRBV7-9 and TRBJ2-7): DTGVSQNPRHKITKRGQNVTFRCDPISEHNRLYWYRQTLGQGPEFLTYFQNEAQLEKSRLLSDRFSAERPKGSFSTLEIQRTEQGDSAMYLCASSLAHYEQYFGPGTRLTVT.

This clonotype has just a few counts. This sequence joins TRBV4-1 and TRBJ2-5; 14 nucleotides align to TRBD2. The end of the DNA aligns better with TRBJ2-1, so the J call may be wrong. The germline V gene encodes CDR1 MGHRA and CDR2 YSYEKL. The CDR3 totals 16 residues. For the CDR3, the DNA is TGCGCCAGCAGCCAGGGACTAGCGGGAGTCTACAATGAGCAGTTCTTC. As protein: CASSQGLAGVYNEQFF.

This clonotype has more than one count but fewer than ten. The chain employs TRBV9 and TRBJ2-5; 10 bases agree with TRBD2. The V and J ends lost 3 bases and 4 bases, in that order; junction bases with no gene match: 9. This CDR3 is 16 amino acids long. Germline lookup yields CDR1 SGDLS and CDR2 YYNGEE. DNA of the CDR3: TGTGCCAGCAGCGAATCTAGCGGGAGATTAGGAGAGACCCAGTACTTC. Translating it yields CASSESSGRLGETQYF.

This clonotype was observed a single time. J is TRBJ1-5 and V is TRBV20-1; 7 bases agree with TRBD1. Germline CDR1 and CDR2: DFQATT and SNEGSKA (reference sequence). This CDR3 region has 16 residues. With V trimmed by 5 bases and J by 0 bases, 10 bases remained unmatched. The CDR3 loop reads CSAGAGGQYSNQPQHF. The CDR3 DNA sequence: TGCAGTGCTGGGGCAGGGGGGCAGTATAGCAATCAGCCCCAGCATTTT.

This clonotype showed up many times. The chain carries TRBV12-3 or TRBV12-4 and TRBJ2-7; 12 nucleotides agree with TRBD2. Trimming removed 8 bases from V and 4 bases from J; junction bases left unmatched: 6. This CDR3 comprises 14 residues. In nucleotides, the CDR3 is TGTGCCAGCGGGTTGACTAGCGGGAGTTACGAGCAGTACTTC. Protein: CASGLTSGSYEQYF.

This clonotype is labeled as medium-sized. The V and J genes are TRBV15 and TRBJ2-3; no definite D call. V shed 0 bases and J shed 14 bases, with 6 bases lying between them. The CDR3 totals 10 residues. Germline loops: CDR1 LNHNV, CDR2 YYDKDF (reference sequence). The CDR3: CATSRDRLYF. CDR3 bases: TGTGCCACCAGCAGAGATCGTCTGTATTTT.

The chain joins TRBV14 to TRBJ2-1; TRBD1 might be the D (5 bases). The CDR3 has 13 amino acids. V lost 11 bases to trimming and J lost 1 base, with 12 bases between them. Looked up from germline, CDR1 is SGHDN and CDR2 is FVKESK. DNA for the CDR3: TGTGCCTCTCAAAGGGGATCCTACAATGAGCAGTTCTTC. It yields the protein CASQRGSYNEQFF. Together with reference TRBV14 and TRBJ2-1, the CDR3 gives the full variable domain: EAGVTQFPSHSVIEKGQTVTLRCDPISGHDNLYWYRRVMGKEIKFLLHFVKESKQDESGMPNNRFLAERTGGTYSTLKVQPAELEDSGVYFCASQRGSYNEQFFGPGTRLTVL.

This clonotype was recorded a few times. The CDR3 bases are TGTGCCAGCAGTTTGCGGTTTGACGAGCAGTACTTC. Translating it yields CASSLRFDEQYF. This chain connects TRBV12-3 or TRBV12-4 to TRBJ2-7; D not certain. The length of the CDR3 is 12 residues. Trimming left V 3 bases short and J 5 bases short, with 8 bases between.

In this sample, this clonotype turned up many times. CDR3 in amino acids: CASSLADFKDYEQFF. The CDR3 DNA reads as TGTGCCAGCAGCTTAGCGGACTTCAAGGACTATGAGCAGTTCTTC. The chain has TRBV7-9 and TRBJ2-1; D might be TRBD2 (5 bases). This CDR3 spans 15 amino acids. The germline V and J ends were trimmed by 0 bases and 8 bases, with 14 bases remaining between them. Germline V gene sequence: CDR1 SEHNR, CDR2 FQNEAQ (reference sequence). The full variable domain, completed using reference TRBV7-9 and TRBJ2-1, is DTGVSQNPRHKITKRGQNVTFRCDPISEHNRLYWYRQTLGQGPEFLTYFQNEAQLEKSRLLSDRFSAERPKGSFSTLEIQRTEQGDSAMYLCASSLADFKDYEQFFGPGTRLTVL.

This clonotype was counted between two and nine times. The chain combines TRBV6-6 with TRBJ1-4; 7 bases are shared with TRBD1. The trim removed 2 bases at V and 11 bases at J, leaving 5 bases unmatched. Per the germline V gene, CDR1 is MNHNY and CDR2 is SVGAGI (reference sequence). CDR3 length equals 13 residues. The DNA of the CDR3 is TGTGCCAGCAGTTACGACAGGGTCGGGAAACTGTTTTTT. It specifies CASSYDRVGKLFF.

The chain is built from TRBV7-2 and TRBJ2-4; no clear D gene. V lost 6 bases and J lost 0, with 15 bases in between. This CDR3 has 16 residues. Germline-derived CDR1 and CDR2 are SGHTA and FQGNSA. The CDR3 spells CASSQEIQLAKNIQYF. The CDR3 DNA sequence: TGTGCCAGCAGTCAAGAGATACAACTAGCCAAAAACATTCAGTACTTC.

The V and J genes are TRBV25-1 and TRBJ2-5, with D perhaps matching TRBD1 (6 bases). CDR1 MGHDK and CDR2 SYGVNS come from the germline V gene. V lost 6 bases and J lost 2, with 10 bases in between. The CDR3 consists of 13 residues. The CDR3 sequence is CASRRGQQETQYF. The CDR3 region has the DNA TGTGCCAGCAGAAGAGGACAGCAAGAGACCCAGTACTTC.

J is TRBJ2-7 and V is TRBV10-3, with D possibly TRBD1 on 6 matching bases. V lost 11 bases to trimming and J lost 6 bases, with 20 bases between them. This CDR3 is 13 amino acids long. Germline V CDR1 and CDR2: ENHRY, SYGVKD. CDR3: CAPSGGLFGEQYF. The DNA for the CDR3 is TGTGCCCCTAGTGGGGGCCTATTTGGCGAGCAGTACTTC.

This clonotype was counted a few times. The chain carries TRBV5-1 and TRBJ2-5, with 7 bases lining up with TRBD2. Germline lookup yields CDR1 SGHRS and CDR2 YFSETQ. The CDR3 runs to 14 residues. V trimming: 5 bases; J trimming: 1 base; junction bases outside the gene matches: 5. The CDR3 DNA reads TGCGCCAGCAGTCCCCTAGCGGCCCAAGAGACCCAGTACTTC. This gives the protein CASSPLAAQETQYF.

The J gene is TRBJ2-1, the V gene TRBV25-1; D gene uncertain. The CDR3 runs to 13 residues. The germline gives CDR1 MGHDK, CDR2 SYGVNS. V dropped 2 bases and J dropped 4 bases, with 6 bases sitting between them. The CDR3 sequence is CASSERQYNEQFF. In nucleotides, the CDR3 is TGTGCCAGCAGTGAAAGACAATACAATGAGCAGTTCTTC.

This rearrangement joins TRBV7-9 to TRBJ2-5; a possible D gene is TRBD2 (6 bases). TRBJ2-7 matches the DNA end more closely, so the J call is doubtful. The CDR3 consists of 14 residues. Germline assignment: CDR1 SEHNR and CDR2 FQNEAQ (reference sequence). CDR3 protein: CASSPSGRNYEQYF. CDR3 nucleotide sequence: TGTGCCAGCAGCCCCTCCGGGAGAAACTACGAGCAGTACTTC.

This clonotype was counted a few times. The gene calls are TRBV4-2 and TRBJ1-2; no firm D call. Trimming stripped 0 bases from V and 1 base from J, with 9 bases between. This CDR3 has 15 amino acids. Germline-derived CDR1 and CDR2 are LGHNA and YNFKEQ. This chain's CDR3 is CASSQDLTVNYGYTF. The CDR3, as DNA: TGTGCCAGCAGCCAAGATCTTACAGTTAACTATGGCTACACCTTC.

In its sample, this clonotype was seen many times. CDR3 sequence (DNA): TGTGCCAGCAGCCAAGATCCTCTCATAGCGGGAGCGTACGAGCAGTACTTC. This encodes CASSQDPLIAGAYEQYF. The genes are TRBV3-1 and TRBJ2-7, with 9 positions matching TRBD2. Per germline, CDR1 LGHDT and CDR2 YNNKEL (reference sequence). CDR3 length equals 17 residues. With 0 bases clipped from V and 4 bases from J, the junction kept 10 bases outside the gene matches.

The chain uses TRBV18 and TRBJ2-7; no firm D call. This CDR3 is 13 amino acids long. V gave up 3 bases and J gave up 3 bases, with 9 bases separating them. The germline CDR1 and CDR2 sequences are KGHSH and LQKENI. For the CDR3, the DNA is TGTGCCAGCTCACCCTCAGAGCACTACGAGCAGTACTTC. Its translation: CASSPSEHYEQYF.

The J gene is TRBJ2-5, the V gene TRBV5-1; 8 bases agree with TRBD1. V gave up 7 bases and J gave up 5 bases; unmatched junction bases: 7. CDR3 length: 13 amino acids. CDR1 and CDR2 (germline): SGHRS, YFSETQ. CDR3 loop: CASVGQGTETQYF. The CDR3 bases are TGCGCCAGCGTCGGACAGGGAACGGAGACCCAGTACTTC.